This T cell receptor beta chain came from a study of T cells in Graves' hyperthyroidism and ophthalmopathy. Study conclusions and caveats: The model identified upcoming ophthalmopathy a median around 6 months ahead of onset.

TCR beta CDR3 sequences were amplified from RNA transcripts. In the first-round RT-PCR of the TCR CDR3, the HTBI primer set was used. TCRdb reprocessed the multiplex PCR reads with MiXCR, giving one entry per CDR3 protein. The repertoire consists of fewer than 400,000 distinct CDR3 sequences, with around an eighth occurring once and the leading ten covering around 27%. On this clonotype: Its antigen is not identified.

Per germline, CDR1 GTSNPN and CDR2 SVGIG (reference sequence). V was trimmed by 3 bases and J by 2 bases, leaving 18 bases between them. The CDR3 contains 16 residues. The sequence was collected from a man aged 45-65 years with Graves' ophthalmopathy. The sequenced sample was blood. The V and J genes are TRBV30 and TRBJ2-3; D might be TRBD2 (5 bases). CDR3 loop: CAWRGRARDYTDTQYF. The CDR3 DNA sequence: TGTGCCTGGAGAGGTCGAGCGCGAGACTACACAGATACGCAGTATTTT.